A single T cell receptor beta chain is shown here with its context. Germline-derived CDR1 and CDR2 are SNHLY and FYNNEI. The V end was cut by 7 bases, the J end by 2 bases, with 12 bases between. The CDR3 totals 14 residues. The data stem from a study of blood T cell repertoires in COVID-19. Sequenced by immunoSEQ multiplex PCR; TCRdb stores in-frame clones only, minus some. The sample shows about 210,000 clones, approximately 91% of them seen only once. This TCR derives from a woman aged 40 to 55 with acute or convalescent COVID-19. The genes are TRBV2 and TRBJ2-1; TRBD1 might be the D (7 bases). The sequencing input was peripheral blood. The CDR3 DNA reads as TGTGCCAGCACGCAGGGGGGTACCTACAATGAGCAGTTCTTC. The encoded protein is CASTQGGTYNEQFF. Using reference TRBV2 and TRBJ2-1 for the parts outside the CDR3, the full variable domain is EPEVTQTPSHQVTQMGQEVILRCVPISNHLYFYWYRQILGQKVEFLVSFYNNEISEKSEIFDDQFSVERPDGSNFTLKIRSTKLEDSAMYFCASTQGGTYNEQFFGPGTRLTVL.